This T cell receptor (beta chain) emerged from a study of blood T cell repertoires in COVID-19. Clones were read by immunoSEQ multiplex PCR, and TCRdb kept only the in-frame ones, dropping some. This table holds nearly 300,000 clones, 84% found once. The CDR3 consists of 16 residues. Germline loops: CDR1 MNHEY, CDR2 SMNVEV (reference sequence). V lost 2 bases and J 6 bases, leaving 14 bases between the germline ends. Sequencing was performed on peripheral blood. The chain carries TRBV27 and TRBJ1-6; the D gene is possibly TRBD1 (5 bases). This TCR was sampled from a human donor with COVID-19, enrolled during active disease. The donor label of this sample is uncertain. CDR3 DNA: TGTGCCAGCAGTTTACGAGGGACTTTTCTTAATTCACCCCTCCACTTT. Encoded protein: CASSLRGTFLNSPLHF.